This record looks at one T cell receptor beta chain sequence and its context. Its matching antigen is unknown. The data derive from a study of T cells expressing NK-cell markers. As for the study in general: Sorted T-cell subsets CD3+CD56+NKG2C+, CD3+CD56+NKG2C- and CD3+CD56-NKG2C+ were TCR beta-sequenced. Just one sequenced donor of eight was HCMV-seronegative, while seven were seropositive.

TCR beta libraries carry UMIs added by 5'RACE template switching. Reanalyzing the 5' RACE reads, TCRdb keeps one entry per CDR3 protein, without DNA. The table lists roughly 450,000 distinct CDR3 sequences. Looked up from germline, CDR1 is MNHEY and CDR2 is SVGAGI. The CDR3 totals 13 residues. General study findings and limits: As a fraction of CD8+ T cells, dominant NKG2C+ clonotypes reached roughly 1.0-8% in six donors.

The J gene is TRBJ2-7, the V gene TRBV6-5. This clonotype originated in a woman aged 45-65 years in good health. Sequencing input: blood T cells: a sorted CD56 or NKG2C T cell subset, CD4+ or CD8+ T cells, or bulk PBMC T cells (not recorded which). CDR3 sequence: CASSLTVAYEQYF.